The following is a TCR beta chain sequence with its context. No antigen is known for it. Per-base qualities were not stored, and no clone one base away is much larger. The data derive from a study of blood T cell repertoires in COVID-19 (dated by TCRdb to about 2020). Broadly, across the study: Samples from collaborators originated in the United States, Italy and Spain and spanned both the acute and convalescent phases of COVID-19. The dataset comprised deeply sampled blood TCRbeta repertoires from subjects exposed to, actively infected with, or recovered from COVID-19. Samples came from the ongoing ImmuneRACE study (first 160 participants) plus 1,254 subjects from 6 global collaborators. The prospective study material was composed of cDNA or gDNA derived from T cells, B-cell-depleted T cells, or PBMCs. A freely available public database, intended as a resource for researchers studying the immune response to SARS-CoV-2, is where the repertoires were released. Where available, HLA class I and class II types were obtained from metadata supplied by the sample provider rather than from assay-based typing. Sample metadata almost always included a de-identified subject ID, COVID-19 status, age in years and sex. Paper-wide results and their limitations: Clinical and demographic metadata were provided uncurated, with the amount varying by source and participant.

TCRbeta CDR3 regions were amplified from genomic DNA by means of the immunoSEQ Assay, a bias-controlled multiplex PCR. As for the original processing: The number of nucleated cells in each sample was estimated by amplification of reference gene primers within the assay. Sequence reads were collapsed and filtered to measure the absolute abundance of every unique TCRbeta CDR3 rearrangement. For each sample, productive Simpson clonality was calculated as the square root of Simpson's diversity index across productive rearrangements. In its TCRdb copy, this immuneACCESS table keeps in-frame sequences only and misses some clones. Where compared with another copy, unresolved V genes explain less than half of these, and the others have no known cause. V, J and clone size are taken as reported in that table, and D and trimming were inferred from the DNA itself. The sample table shows some 250,000 clones, and 81% are seen once. Roughly 8% of the sample is held by the ten biggest clonotypes.

One collaborating source in Seattle enrolled patients while the patients were actively infected and followed the patients over time throughout the course of disease. The collaborating institutions used their own protocols to collect whole blood in K2EDTA tubes. For TCRbeta analysis, collaborators shipped samples in one of three forms: frozen whole blood, isolated PBMCs, or DNA extracted from either of those sample types. Sequencing was carried out using peripheral blood. The clonotype was recovered from a woman of 80 years or more with COVID-19, enrolled during active disease.

The encoded CDR3 is CASSSRTSFYEQYF. The base sequence is TGTGCCAGCAGTTCCAGGACTAGCTTCTACGAGCAGTACTTC. This chain joins TRBV28 to TRBJ2-7; TRBD2 lines up with 8 middle nucleotides. Clipping removes 4 bases from V and 3 bases from J, with 5 as the unmatched junction base count. The CDR3 goes from the cysteine to the phenylalanine over 14 residues. This entry keeps only the CDR3 DNA: 42 bases, framed from base 1. Sequences MDHEN (CDR1) and SYDVKM (CDR2) are obtained from the germline V gene.